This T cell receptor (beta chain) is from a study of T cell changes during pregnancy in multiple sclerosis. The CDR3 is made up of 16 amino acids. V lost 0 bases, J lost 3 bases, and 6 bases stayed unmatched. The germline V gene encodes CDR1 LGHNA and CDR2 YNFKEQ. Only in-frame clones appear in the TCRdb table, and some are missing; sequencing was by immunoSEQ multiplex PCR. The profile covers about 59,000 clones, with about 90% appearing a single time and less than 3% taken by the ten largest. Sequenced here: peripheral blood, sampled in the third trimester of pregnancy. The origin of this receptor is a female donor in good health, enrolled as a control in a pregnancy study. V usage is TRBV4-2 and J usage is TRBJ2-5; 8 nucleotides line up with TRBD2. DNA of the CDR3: TGTGCCAGCAGCCAAGAGTTGCGGGGGGTAGAAGAGACCCAGTACTTC. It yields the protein CASSQELRGVEETQYF.